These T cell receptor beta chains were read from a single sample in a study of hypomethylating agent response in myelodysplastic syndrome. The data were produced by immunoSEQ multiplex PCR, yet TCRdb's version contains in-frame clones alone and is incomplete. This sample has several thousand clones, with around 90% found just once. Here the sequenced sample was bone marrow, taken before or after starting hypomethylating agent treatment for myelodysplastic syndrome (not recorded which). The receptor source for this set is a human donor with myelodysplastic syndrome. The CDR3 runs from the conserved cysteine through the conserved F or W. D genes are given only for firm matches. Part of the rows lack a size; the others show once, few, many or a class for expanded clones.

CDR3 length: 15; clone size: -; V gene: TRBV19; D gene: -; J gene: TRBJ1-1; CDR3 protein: CASSSDSVGWTEAFF; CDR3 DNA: TGTGCCAGTAGTTCGGACTCGGTGGGGTGGACTGAAGCTTTCTTT
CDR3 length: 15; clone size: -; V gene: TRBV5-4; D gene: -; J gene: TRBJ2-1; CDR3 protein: CASSLPSGGTKDQFF; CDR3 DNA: TGTGCCAGCAGCCTCCCCAGTGGCGGGACCAAAGACCAGTTCTTC
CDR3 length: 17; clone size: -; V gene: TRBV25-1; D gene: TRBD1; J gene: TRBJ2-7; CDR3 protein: CASSEEEGQGWSYEQYF; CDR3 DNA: TGTGCCAGCAGTGAAGAGGAGGGACAGGGGTGGTCCTACGAGCAGTACTTC
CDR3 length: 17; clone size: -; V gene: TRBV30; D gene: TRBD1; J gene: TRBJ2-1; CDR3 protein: CAWSVRLYEGAHNEQFF; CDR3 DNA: TGTGCCTGGAGTGTACGACTTTATGAGGGGGCCCACAATGAGCAGTTCTTC
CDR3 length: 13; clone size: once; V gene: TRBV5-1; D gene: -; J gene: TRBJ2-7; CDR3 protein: CASSLGLGNEQYF; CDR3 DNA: TGCGCCAGCAGCTTGGGTTTAGGGAACGAGCAGTACTTC
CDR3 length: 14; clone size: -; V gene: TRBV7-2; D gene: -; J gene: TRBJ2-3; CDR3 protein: CASSLAGATDTQYF; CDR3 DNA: TGTGCCAGCAGCTTAGCGGGGGCCACAGATACGCAGTATTTT
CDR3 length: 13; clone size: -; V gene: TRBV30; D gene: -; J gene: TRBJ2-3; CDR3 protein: CAWSRGSTDTQYF; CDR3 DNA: TGTGCCTGGAGTCGGGGGAGCACAGATACGCAGTATTTT
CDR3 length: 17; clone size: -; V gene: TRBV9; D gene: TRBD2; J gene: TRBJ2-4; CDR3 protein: CASSPRGGASPKNIQYF; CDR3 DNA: TGTGCCAGCAGCCCTCGGGGAGGGGCCTCTCCCAAAAACATTCAGTACTTC
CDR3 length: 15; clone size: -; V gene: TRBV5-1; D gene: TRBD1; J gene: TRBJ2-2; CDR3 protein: CASSLRQGSTGELFF; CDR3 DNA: TGCGCCAGCAGCCTACGACAGGGAAGCACCGGGGAGCTGTTTTTT
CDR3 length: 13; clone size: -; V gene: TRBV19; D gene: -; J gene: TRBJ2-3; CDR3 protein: CASSFRRTDTQYF; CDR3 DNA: TGTGCCAGTAGTTTTCGTCGCACAGATACGCAGTATTTT
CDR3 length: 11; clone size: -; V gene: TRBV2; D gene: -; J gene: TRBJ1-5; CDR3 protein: CASSVSEPQHF; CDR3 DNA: TGTGCCAGCAGTGTCTCGGAGCCCCAGCATTTT
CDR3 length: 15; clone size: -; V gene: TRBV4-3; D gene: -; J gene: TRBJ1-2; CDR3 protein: CASSQDRGVSDGYTF; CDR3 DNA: TGCGCCAGCAGCCAAGATCGAGGGGTATCGGATGGCTACACCTTC
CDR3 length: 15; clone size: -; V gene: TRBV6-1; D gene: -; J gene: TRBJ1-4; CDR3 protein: CASRGERATNEKLFF; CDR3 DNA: TGTGCCAGCAGGGGCGAACGCGCAACTAATGAAAAACTGTTTTTT
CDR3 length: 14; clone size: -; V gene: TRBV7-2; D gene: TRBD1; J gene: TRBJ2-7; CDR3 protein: CASSQGGSSYEQYF; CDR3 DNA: TGTGCCAGCAGTCAAGGGGGCAGCTCCTACGAGCAGTACTTC